The 14 T cell receptor beta chains presented below share a single source sample, sequenced in a study of response to subunit inactivated influenza vaccine. TCRdb re-called the RT-PCR reads with MiXCR, one entry per CDR3 protein. The sample lists under 750,000 distinct CDR3 sequences, 12% occurring once. The material was PBMCs from blood, obtained on the day of vaccination. The receptors come from a man aged 50 to 59 who received an inactivated influenza vaccine.

This clonotype turned up a few times. V gene TRBV29-1 combines with J gene TRBJ2-5, with 7 bases identical to TRBD1. Germline CDR1 SQVTM, CDR2 ANQGSEA. V lost 4 bases, J lost 4 bases, and 9 bases stayed unmatched. This CDR3 spans 14 amino acids. Here the CDR3 reads CSVAGQVARETQYF. CDR3 in DNA: TGCAGCGTTGCCGGACAGGTGGCTAGAGAGACCCAGTACTTC.

V usage is TRBV27 and J usage is TRBJ2-1, with unresolved D. V lost 7 bases to trimming and J lost 1 base, with 11 bases between them. The CDR3 extends over 14 amino acids. Per germline, CDR1 MNHEY and CDR2 SMNVEV (reference sequence). The CDR3 nucleotides are TGTGCCAGCAACCCAAGTATTTCCTACAATGAGCAGTTCTTC. Translation: CASNPSISYNEQFF.

This clonotype was detected ten times or more. This chain links TRBV11-2 with TRBJ1-2; D perhaps matches TRBD1 (5 bases). The CDR3 contains 12 residues. Between the trimmed V and J ends, which lost 2 bases and 6 bases, there was a span of 7 bases. Germline V gives CDR1 SGHAT, CDR2 FQNNGV. In DNA, the CDR3 is TGTGCCAGCAGCTTATCCAGGGATGGCTACACCTTC. Translated: CASSLSRDGYTF.

V is TRBV7-2 and J is TRBJ2-5; D unclear. V was shortened by 2 bases and J by 3 bases, with 10 bases between the two germline ends. The V gene's germline CDR1 is SGHTA and CDR2 FQGNSA. The CDR3 length is 14 residues. Written as DNA, the CDR3 is TGTGCCAGCAGCTTAAGTATTACAGAAGAGACCCAGTACTTC. This encodes CASSLSITEETQYF.

This clonotype was counted between two and nine times. CDR3 sequence: CAYKTGANVLTF. The CDR3 nucleotides are TGTGCCTACAAGACTGGGGCCAACGTCCTGACTTTC. The chain is built from TRBV10-3 and TRBJ2-6; D unresolved. The CDR3 covers 12 residues. V was clipped by 11 bases and J by 2 bases, with 7 bases between them. Germline V gene sequence: CDR1 ENHRY, CDR2 SYGVKD.

In this sample, this clonotype turned up many times. CDR3 bases: TGTGCCAGCAGTTTGGGGGGGCACAATCAGCCCCAGCATTTT. Its protein product is CASSLGGHNQPQHF. The V call is TRBV12-3 or TRBV12-4, the J call TRBJ1-5, with TRBD1 as a possible D gene (6 bases). CDR3 length: 14 amino acids. V lost 3 bases, J lost 3 bases, and 9 bases lay in between.

In this sample, this clonotype turned up many times. This chain connects TRBV29-1 to TRBJ2-1, with 15 bases identical to TRBD2. The germline CDR1 and CDR2 sequences are SQVTM and ANQGSEA. V shed 6 bases, J shed 0 bases, and the junction held 3 bases outside the gene matches. CDR3 length: 16 amino acids. The CDR3: CSVGTSGRSSYNEQFF. The DNA for the CDR3 is TGCAGCGTCGGGACTAGCGGGAGGAGCTCCTACAATGAGCAGTTCTTC.

This chain connects TRBV7-2 to TRBJ2-3; 13 bases are shared with TRBD2. From germline, CDR1 is SGHTA and CDR2 FQGNSA. V lost 7 bases to trimming and J lost 4 bases; unmatched junction nucleotides: 8. CDR3 length: 16 residues. The CDR3 sequence is CASTPGLAGRADTQYF. DNA for the CDR3: TGTGCCAGCACCCCGGGACTAGCGGGAAGGGCAGATACGCAGTATTTT.

The chain employs TRBV3-1 and TRBJ2-5, with 13 bases that match TRBD2. The ends lost 4 bases at V and 3 bases at J; junction bases unmatched: 11. Germline CDR1 reads LGHDT; CDR2 reads YNNKEL (reference sequence). The CDR3 is 18 residues long. The CDR3 sequence is CASSLLGMGLAGKETQYF. The CDR3 DNA reads as TGTGCCAGCAGCCTCCTAGGGATGGGACTAGCGGGAAAAGAGACCCAGTACTTC.

The chain carries TRBV7-2 and TRBJ2-7; D is tentatively TRBD1 or TRBD2 (5 bases each). In germline, CDR1 is SGHTA, CDR2 FQGNSA. This CDR3 is built from 16 residues. V dropped 6 bases and J dropped 4 bases, with 22 bases sitting between them. The CDR3 DNA is TGTGCCAGCAGTTCAACTCCGGGACCCACTTTATACGAGCAGTACTTC. Translation gives CASSSTPGPTLYEQYF.

This clonotype was counted a few times. The chain recombines TRBV20-1 with TRBJ2-7; a weak D match, TRBD2 (6 bases). V lost 3 bases to trimming and J lost 4 bases, with 10 bases between them. Germline CDR1 is DFQATT and CDR2 is SNEGSKA (reference sequence). The CDR3 runs to 12 residues. CDR3 in DNA: TGCAGTGCTAGTGATGGGGGGTACGAGCAGTACTTC. Amino acids: CSASDGGYEQYF.

The chain combines TRBV4-1 with TRBJ2-6; a weak D match, TRBD1 (5 bases). Trimming took off 4 bases at V and 0 bases at J, with 25 bases between the two ends. The CDR3 has 21 amino acids. The germline gives CDR1 MGHRA, CDR2 YSYEKL. CDR3 sequence reads: CASSPAFGGRALSSGANVLTF. Written as DNA, the CDR3 is TGCGCCAGCAGCCCCGCATTTGGTGGCAGGGCGCTTTCCTCTGGGGCCAACGTCCTGACTTTC.

This clonotype has a count of ten or more. For the CDR3, the DNA is TGCGCCAGCAGTCAGGGACAACCATACGAGCAGTACTTC. Translation: CASSQGQPYEQYF. The genes are TRBV10-2 and TRBJ2-7; possibly TRBD1 for D (6 bases). This CDR3 is built from 13 residues. CDR1 WSHSY and CDR2 SAAADI come from the germline V gene. V lost 5 bases and J 4 bases, leaving 12 bases between the germline ends.

This clonotype was seen a handful of times. The V and J genes are TRBV28 and TRBJ2-5; D remains ambiguous. This CDR3 comprises 14 residues. Germline V CDR1 and CDR2: MDHEN, SYDVKM. The germline V and J ends were trimmed by 5 bases and 2 bases, with 12 bases remaining between them. The CDR3 region has the DNA TGTGCCAGCAGTCCGTCGTCTCTTCAAGAGACCCAGTACTTC. It specifies CASSPSSLQETQYF.